This T cell receptor (beta chain) was documented in a study of cytomegalovirus exposure and HLA in healthy donors. This CDR3 comprises 14 residues. V lost 2 bases, J lost 3 bases, and 12 bases lay in between. The germline gives CDR1 SGHDT, CDR2 YYEEEE. It was with 60 Vbeta and 13 Jbeta primers that the PCR ran. TCRdb keeps only in-frame clones here, not all; method: immunoSEQ multiplex PCR. The repertoire includes 54,000 or so clones, approximately 52% of them detected once, and about 11% sits in the top ten. Study-level findings and limits: There were a few CMV-associated chains whose specificity for CMV antigens was confirmed in vitro. At a 0.05 false discovery rate, a later analysis found approximately 15,000 TCR beta sequences to be associated with HLA alleles. In an earlier analysis, most TCR beta V segments were productive about 87% or about 30% of the time.

A few counts support this clone. What it binds is unknown. Material: PBMCs. The chain is built from TRBV5-6 and TRBJ2-7; D might be TRBD2 (6 bases). This receptor was obtained from a human donor in good health. CDR3 DNA: TGTGCCAGCAGCTTCAACGGCGGGGACTACGAGCAGTACTTC. This translates into CASSFNGGDYEQYF.